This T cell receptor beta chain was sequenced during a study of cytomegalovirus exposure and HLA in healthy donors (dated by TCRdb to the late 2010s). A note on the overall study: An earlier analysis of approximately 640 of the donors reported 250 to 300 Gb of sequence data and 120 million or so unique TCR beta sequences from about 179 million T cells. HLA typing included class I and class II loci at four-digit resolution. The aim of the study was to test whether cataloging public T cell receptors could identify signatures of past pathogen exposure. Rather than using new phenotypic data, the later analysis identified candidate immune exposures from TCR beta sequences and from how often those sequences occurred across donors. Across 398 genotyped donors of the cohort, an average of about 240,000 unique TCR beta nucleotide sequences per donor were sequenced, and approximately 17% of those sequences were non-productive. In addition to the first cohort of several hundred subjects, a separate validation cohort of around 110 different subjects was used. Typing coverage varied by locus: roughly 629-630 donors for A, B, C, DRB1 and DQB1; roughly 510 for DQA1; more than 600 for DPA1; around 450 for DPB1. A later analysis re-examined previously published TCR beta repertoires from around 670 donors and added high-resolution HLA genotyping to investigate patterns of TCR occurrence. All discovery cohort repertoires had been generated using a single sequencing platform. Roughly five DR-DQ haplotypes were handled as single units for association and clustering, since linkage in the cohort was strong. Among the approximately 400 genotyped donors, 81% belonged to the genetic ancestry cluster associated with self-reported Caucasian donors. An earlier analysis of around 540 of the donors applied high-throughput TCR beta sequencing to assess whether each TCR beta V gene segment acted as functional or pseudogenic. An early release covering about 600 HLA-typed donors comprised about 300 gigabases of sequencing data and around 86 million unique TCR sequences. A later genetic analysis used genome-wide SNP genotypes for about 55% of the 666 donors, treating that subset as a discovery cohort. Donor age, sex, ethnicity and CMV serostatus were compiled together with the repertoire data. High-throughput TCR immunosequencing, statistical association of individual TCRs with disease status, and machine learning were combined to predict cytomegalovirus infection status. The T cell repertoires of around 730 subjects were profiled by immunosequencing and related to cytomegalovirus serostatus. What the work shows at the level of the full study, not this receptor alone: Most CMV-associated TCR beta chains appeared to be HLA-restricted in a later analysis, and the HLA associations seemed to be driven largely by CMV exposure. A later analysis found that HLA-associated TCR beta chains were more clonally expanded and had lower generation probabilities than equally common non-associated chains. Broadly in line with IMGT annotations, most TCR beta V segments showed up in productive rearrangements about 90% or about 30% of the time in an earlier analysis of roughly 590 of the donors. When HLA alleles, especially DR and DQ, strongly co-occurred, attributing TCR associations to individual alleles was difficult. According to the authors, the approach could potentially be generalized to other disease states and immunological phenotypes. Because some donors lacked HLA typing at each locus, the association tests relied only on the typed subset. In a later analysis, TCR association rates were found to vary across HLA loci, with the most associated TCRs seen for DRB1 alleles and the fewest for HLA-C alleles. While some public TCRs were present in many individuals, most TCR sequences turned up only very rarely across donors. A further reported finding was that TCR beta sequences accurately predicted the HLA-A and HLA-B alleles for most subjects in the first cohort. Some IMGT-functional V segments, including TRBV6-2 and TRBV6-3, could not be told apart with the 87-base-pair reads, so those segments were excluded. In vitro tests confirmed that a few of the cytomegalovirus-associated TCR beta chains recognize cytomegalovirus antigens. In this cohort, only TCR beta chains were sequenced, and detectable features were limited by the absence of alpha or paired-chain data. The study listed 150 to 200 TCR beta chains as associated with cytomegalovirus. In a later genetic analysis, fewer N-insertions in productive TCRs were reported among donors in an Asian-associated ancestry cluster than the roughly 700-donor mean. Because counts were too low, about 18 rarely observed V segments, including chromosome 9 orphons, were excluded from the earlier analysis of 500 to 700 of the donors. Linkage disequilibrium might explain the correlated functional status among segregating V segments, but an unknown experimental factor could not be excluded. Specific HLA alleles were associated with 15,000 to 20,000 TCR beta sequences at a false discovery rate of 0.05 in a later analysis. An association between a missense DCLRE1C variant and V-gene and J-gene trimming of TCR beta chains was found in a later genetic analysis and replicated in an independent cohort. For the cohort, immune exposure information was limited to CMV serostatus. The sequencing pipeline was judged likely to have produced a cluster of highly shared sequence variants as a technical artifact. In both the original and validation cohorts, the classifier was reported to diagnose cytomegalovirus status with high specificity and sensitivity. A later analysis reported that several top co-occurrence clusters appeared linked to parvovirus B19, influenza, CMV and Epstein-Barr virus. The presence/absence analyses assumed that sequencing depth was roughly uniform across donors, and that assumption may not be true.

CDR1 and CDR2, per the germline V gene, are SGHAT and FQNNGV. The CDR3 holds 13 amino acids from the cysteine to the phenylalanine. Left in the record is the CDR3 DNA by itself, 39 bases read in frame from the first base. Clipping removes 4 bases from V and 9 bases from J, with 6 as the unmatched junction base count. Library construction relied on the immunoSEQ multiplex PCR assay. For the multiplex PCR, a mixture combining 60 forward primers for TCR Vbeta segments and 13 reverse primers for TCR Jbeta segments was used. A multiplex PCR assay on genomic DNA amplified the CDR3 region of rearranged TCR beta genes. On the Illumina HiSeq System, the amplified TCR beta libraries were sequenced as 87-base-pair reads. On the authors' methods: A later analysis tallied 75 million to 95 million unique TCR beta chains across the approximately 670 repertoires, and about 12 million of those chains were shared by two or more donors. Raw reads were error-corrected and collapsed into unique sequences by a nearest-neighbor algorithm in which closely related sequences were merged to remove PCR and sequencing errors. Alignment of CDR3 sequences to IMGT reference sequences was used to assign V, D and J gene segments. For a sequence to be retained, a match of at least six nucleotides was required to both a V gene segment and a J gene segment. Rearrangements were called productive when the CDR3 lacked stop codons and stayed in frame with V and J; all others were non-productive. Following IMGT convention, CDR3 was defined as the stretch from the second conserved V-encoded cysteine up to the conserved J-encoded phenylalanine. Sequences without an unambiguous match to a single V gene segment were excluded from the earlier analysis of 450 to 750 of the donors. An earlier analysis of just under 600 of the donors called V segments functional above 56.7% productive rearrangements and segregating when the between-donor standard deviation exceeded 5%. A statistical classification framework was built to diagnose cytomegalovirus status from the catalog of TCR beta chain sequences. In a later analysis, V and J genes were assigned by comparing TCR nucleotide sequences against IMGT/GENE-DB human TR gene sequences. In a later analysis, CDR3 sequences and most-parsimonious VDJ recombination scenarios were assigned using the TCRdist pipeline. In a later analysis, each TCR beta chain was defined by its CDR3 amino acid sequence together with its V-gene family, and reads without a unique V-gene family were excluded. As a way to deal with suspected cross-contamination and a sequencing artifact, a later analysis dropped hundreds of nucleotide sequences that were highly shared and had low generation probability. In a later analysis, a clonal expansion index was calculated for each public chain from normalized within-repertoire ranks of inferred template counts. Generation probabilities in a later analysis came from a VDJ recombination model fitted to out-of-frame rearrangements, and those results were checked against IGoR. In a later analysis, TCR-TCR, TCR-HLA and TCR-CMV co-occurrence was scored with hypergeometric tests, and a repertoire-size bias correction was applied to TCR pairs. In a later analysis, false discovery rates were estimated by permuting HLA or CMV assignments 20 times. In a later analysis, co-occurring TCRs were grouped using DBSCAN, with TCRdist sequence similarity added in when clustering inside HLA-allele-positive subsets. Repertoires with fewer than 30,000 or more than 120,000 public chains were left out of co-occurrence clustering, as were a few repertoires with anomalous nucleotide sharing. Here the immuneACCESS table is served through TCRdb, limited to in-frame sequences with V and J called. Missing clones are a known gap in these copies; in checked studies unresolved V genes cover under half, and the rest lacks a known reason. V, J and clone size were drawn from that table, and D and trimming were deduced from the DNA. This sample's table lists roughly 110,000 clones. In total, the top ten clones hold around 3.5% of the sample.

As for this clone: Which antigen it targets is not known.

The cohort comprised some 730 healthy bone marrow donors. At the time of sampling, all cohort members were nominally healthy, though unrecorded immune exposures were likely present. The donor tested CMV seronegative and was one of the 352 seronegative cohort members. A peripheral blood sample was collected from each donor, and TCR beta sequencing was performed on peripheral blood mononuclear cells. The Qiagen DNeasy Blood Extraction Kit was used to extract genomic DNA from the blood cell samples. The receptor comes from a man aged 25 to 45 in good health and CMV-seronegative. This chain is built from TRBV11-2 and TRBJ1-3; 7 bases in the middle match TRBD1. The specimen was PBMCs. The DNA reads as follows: TGTGCCAGCAGCTCCGACAGGGCGGGCACCATATATTTT. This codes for CASSSDRAGTIYF.